Ten or more counts support the clone carrying this T cell receptor beta chain. What it binds is not known. These data come from a study of response to subunit inactivated influenza vaccine. TCRdb used MiXCR to reprocess the RT-PCR reads, holding one entry per CDR3 protein. This sample has a few hundred thousand distinct CDR3 sequences, with 11% to 15% found just once. This CDR3 comprises 14 residues. V was pared by 1 base and J by 5 bases, with 11 bases between. Per the germline V gene, CDR1 is SGHAT and CDR2 is FQNNGV. Overall study results and limits: Few additional T cells are recruited per seasonal influenza vaccination, authors suggested.

The J gene is TRBJ1-1, the V gene TRBV11-2, with D perhaps TRBD1 (5 bases). The input for sequencing was PBMCs from blood, taken about 12 days after vaccination. The origin of this receptor is a man aged 50 to 59 who received an inactivated influenza vaccine. The CDR3 is CASSLALGGTEAFF. The CDR3 bases are TGTGCCAGCAGCTTAGCCTTGGGGGGGACTGAAGCTTTCTTT.